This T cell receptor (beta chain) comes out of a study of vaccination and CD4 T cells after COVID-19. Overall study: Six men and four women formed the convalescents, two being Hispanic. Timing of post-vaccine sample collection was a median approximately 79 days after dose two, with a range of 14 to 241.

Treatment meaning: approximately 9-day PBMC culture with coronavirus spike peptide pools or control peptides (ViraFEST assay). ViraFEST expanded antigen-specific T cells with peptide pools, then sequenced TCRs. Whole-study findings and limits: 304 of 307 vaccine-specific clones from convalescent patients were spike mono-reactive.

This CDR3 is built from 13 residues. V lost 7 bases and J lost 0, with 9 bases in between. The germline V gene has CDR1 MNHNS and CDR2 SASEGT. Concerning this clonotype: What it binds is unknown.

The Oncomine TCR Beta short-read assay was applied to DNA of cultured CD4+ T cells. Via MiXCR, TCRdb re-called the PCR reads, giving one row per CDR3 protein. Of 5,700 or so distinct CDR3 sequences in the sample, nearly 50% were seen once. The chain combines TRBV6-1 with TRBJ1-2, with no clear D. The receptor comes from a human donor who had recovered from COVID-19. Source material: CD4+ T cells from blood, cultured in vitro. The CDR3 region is CASKSQPNYGYTF. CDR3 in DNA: TGTGCCAGCAAGTCGCAGCCTAACTATGGCTACACCTTC.